Shown below are 3 T cell receptor beta chains from a single sample sequenced in a study of breast tumors, draining lymph nodes, adjacent tissues. One entry per CDR3 protein results from TCRdb running MiXCR on the multiplex PCR reads. The sample lists tens of thousands of distinct CDR3 sequences; under 60% were seen once. Source material: breast tumor tissue. Every receptor here comes from a female donor with breast cancer. Some clones in this sample may be carry-over from other donors' samples.

The V gene is TRBV7-2, the J gene TRBJ2-5; TRBD2 matches 15 bases. This CDR3 is built from 16 residues. Germline V gene sequence: CDR1 SGHTA, CDR2 FQGNSA. After removal of 7 bases from V and 5 bases from J, the junction contained 8 bases not matched to a gene. The CDR3 DNA sequence: TGTGCCAGCACGGGACTAGCGGGAGGTCAGGGGGAGACCCAGTACTTC. Its protein is CASTGLAGGQGETQYF.

The table lists this clonotype with many counts. The chain has TRBV10-3 and TRBJ2-5; D not resolved. The V end was cut by 4 bases, the J end by 7 bases, with 13 bases between. Germline CDR1 reads ENHRY; CDR2 reads SYGVKD. The CDR3 has 13 residues. The CDR3 sequence is CAISGVSAATQYF. The CDR3 nucleotides are TGTGCCATCAGTGGCGTCTCCGCGGCGACCCAGTACTTC.

The chain recombines TRBV6-6 with TRBJ2-1, with TRBD1 matching over 8 bases. The germline CDR1 and CDR2 sequences are MNHNY and SVGAGI (reference sequence). The CDR3 runs to 14 residues. J gave up 10 bases and V 4 bases, and 9 bases lay outside the gene matches. CDR3 DNA: TGTGCCAGCAGTTTGACAGGGGAGTATAGGGAGCAGTTCTTC. Its translation is CASSLTGEYREQFF.